The TCR beta chain under discussion was sequenced for a study of neurological immune-mediated disorders. V was clipped by 3 bases and J by 6 bases, with 9 bases between them. The length of the CDR3 is 13 residues. CDR1 is SEHNR and CDR2 is FQNEAQ in the germline V gene (reference sequence). TCRdb itself ran the 5' RACE reads through MiXCR, one entry per CDR3 protein. Among more than 45,000 distinct CDR3 sequences listed, about 3.5% were seen once. In its sample, this clonotype was seen many times. The sample consisted of PBMCs. The chain links TRBV7-9 to TRBJ1-5; D is ambiguous. The sequence came from a young man with multiple sclerosis. CDR3 sequence: CASSFQDSQPQHF. The CDR3 region has the DNA TGTGCCAGCAGCTTCCAGGATAGTCAGCCCCAGCATTTT.